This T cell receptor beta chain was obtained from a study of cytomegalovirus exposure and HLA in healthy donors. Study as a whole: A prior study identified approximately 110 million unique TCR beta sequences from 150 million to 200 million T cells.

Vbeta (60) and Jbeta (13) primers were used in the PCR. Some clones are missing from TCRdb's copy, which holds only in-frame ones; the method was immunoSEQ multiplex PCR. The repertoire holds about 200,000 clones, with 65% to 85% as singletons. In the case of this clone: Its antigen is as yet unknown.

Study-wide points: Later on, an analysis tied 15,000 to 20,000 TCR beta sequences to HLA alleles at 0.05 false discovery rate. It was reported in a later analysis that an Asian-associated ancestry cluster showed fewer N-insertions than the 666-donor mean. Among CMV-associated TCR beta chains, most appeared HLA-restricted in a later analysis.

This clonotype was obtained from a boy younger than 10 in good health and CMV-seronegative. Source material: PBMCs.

CDR3 nucleotide sequence: TGTGCCAGCAGCCCACACGACAGGGTGGAGACCCAGTACTTC. This sequence encodes CASSPHDRVETQYF. V and J are TRBV9 and TRBJ2-5; 7 bases fit TRBD1. Germline V gene sequence: CDR1 SGDLS, CDR2 YYNGEE. Unmatched junction bases numbered 8, after V lost 4 bases and J lost 5 bases. The CDR3 is 14 residues long.